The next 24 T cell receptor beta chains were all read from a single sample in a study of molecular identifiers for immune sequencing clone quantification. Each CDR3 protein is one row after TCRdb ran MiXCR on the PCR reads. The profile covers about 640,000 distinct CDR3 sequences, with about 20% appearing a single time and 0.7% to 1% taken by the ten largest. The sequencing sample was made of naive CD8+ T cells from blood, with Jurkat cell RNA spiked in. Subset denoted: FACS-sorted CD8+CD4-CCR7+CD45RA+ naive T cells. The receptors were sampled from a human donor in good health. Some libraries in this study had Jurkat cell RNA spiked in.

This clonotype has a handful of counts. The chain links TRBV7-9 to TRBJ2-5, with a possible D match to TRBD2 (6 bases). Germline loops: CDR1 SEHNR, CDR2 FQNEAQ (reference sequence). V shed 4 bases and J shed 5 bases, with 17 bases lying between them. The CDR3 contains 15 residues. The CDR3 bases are TGTGCCAGCAGCTGGATACTAGCTGGTGGGGAGACCCAGTACTTC. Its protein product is CASSWILAGGETQYF.

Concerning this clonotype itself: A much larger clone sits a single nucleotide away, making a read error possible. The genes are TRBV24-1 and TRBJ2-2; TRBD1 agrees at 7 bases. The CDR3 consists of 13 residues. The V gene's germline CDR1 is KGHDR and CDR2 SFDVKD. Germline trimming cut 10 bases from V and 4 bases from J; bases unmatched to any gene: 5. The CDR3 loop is CATLQGCTGELFF. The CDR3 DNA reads TGTGCCACTCTACAGGGGTGCACCGGGGAGCTGTTTTTT.

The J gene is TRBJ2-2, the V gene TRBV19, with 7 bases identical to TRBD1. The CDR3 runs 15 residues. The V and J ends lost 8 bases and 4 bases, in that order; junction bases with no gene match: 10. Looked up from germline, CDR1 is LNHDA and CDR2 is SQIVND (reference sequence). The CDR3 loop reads CASRMTGWGTGELFF. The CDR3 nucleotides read TGTGCCAGTCGGATGACAGGGTGGGGCACCGGGGAGCTGTTTTTT.

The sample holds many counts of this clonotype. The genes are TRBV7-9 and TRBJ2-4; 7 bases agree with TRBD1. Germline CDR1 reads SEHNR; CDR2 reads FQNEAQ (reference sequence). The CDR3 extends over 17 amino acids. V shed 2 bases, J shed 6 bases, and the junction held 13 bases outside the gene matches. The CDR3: CASSLSNQGQFPNIQYF. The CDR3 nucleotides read TGTGCCAGCAGCTTATCAAATCAGGGACAGTTTCCAAACATTCAGTACTTC.

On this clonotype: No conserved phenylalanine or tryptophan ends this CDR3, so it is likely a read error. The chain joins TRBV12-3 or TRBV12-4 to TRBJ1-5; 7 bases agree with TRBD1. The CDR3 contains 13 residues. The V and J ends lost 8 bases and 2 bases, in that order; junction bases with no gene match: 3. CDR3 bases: TGTGCCAGCGCAGGGGGAGGCAATCAGCCCCAGCATCTT. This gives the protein CASAGGGNQPQHL.

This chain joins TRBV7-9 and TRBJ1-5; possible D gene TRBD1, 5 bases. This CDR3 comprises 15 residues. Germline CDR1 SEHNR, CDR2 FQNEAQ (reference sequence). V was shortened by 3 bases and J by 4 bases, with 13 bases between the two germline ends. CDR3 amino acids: CASSFETEPNQPQHF. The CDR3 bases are TGTGCCAGCAGCTTCGAGACAGAACCTAATCAGCCCCAGCATTTT.

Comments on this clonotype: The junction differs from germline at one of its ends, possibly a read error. The CDR3 sequence: CAGSTFSLRGAGNQPQHF. CDR3 DNA: TGTGCCGGTAGTACCTTTTCATTGAGGGGGGCCGGCAATCAGCCCCAGCATTTT. The chain couples TRBV19 to TRBJ1-5; maybe TRBD1 (6 bases). This CDR3 contains 18 residues. The V gene's germline CDR1 is LNHDA and CDR2 SQIVND (reference sequence).

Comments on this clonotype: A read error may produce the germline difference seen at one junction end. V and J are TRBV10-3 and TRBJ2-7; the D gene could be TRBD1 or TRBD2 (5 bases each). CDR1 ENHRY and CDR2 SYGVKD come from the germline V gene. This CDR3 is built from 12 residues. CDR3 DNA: TGTGTCATCAGTGGGGGCTCCTACGAGCAGTACTTC. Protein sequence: CVISGGSYEQYF.

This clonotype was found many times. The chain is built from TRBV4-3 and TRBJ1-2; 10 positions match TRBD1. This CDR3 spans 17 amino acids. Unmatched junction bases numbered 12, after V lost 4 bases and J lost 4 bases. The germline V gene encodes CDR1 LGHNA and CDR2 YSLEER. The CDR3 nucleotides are TGCGCCAGCAGCCCCTCTATGGACAGGGGGATAGGCTATGGCTACACCTTC. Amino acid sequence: CASSPSMDRGIGYGYTF.

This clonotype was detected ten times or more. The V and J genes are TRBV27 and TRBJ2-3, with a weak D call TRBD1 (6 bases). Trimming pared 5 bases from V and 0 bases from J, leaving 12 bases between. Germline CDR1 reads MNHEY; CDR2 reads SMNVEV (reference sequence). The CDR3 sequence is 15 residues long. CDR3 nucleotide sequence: TGTGCCAGCAGTGCTTCGACAGGAAGCACAGATACGCAGTATTTT. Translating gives CASSASTGSTDTQYF.

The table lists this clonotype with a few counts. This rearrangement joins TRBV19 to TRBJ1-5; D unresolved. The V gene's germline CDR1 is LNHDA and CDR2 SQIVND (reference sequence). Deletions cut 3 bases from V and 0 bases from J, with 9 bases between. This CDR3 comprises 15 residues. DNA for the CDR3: TGTGCCAGTAGTATTGTTCCCTATAGCAATCAGCCCCAGCATTTT. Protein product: CASSIVPYSNQPQHF.

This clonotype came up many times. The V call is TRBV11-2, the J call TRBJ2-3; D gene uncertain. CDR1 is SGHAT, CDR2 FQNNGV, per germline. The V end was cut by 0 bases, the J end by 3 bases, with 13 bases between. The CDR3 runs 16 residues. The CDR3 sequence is CASSLEGRPKTDTQYF. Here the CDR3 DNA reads TGTGCCAGCAGCTTAGAGGGTAGACCAAAAACAGATACGCAGTATTTT.

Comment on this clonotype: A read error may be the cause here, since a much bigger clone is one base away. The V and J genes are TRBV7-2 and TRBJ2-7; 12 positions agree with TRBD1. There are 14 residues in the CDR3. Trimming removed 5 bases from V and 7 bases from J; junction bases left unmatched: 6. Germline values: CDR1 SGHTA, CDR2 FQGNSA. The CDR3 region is CASSPLGQGAEQYF. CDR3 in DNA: TGTGCCAGCAGCCCTCTGGGACAGGGGGCTGAGCAGTACTTC.

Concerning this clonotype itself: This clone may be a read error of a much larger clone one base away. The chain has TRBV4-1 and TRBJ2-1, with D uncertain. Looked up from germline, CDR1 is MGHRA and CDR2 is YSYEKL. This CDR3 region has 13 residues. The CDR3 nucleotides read TGCGCCAGCAGCCAAGGGATATACAATGAGCGGTTCTTC. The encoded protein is CASSQGIYNERFF.

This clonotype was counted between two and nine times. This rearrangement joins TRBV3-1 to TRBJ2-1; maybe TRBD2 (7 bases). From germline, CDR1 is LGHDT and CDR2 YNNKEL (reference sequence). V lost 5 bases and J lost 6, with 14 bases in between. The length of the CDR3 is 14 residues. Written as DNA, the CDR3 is TGTGCCAGCAGCTTAGGGGGAGGGGTCAATGAGCAGTTCTTC. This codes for CASSLGGGVNEQFF.

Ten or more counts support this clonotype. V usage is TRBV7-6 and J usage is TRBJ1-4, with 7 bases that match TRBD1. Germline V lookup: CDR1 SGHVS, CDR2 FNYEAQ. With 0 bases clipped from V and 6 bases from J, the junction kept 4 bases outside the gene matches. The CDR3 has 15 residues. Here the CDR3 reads CASSLAGGTDEKLFF. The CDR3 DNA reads TGTGCCAGCAGCTTAGCAGGGGGCACCGATGAAAAACTGTTTTTT.

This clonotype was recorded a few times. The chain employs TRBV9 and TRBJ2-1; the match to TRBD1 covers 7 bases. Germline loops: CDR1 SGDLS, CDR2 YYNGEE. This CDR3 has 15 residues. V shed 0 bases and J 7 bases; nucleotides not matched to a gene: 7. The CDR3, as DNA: TGTGCCAGCAGCGTAGGTACAGGGGTTGGGAATGAGCAGTTCTTC. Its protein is CASSVGTGVGNEQFF.

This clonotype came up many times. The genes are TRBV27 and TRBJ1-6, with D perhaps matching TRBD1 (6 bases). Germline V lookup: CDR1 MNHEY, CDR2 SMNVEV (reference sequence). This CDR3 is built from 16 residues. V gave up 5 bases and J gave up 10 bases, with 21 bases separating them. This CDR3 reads CASSPRQRDTGSPLHF. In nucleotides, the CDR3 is TGTGCCAGCAGTCCACGCCAACGGGACACTGGATCACCCCTCCACTTT.

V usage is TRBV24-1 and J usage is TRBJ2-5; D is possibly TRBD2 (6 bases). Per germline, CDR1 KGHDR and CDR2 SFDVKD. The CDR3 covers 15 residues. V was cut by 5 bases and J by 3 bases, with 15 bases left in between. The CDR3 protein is CATSAVGGVEETQYF. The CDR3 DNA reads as TGTGCCACCAGTGCGGTCGGCGGGGTTGAAGAGACCCAGTACTTC.

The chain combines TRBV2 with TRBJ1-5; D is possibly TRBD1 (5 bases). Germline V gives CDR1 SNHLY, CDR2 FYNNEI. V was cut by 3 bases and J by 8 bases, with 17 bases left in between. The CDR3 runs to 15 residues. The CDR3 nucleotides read TGTGCCAGCAGTGACCCGACAGCCACCAGAGAGCCCCAGCATTTT. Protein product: CASSDPTATREPQHF.

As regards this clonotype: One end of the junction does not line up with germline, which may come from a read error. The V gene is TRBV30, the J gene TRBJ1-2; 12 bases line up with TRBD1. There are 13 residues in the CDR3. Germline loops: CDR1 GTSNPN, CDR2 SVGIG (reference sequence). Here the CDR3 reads CAWGGTGGYGYAF. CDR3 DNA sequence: TGTGCCTGGGGGGGGACAGGGGGCTATGGCTACGCCTTC. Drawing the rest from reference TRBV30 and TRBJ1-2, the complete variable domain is SQTIHQWPATLVQPVGSPLSLECTVEGTSNPNLYWYRQAAGRGLQLLFYSVGIGQISSEVPQNLSASRPQDRQFILSSKKLLLSDSGFYLCAWGGTGGYGYAFGSGTRLTVV.

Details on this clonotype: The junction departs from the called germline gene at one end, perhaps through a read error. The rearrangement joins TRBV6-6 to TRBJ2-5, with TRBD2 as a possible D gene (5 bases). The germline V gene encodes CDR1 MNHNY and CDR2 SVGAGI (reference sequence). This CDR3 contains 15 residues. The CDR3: CTSSLEQMGGETQYF. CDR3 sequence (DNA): TGTACCAGCAGTTTAGAACAGATGGGCGGGGAGACCCAGTACTTC.

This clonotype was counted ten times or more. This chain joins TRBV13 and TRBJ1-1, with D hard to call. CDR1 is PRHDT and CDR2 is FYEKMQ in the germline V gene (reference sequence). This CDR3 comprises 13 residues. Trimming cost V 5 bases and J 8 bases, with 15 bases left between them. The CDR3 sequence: CASSATSGREAFF. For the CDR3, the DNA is TGTGCCAGCAGCGCAACTTCCGGGAGAGAAGCTTTCTTT.

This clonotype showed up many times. The CDR3 loop is CAATSSGTDTQYF. DNA of the CDR3: TGTGCCGCCACCTCTAGCGGCACAGATACGCAGTATTTT. The chain uses TRBV6-6 and TRBJ2-3; D perhaps matches TRBD2 (6 bases). The CDR3 spans 13 residues. Trimming took off 11 bases at V and 1 base at J, with 13 bases between the two ends. CDR1 is MNHNY, CDR2 SVGAGI, per germline (reference sequence).